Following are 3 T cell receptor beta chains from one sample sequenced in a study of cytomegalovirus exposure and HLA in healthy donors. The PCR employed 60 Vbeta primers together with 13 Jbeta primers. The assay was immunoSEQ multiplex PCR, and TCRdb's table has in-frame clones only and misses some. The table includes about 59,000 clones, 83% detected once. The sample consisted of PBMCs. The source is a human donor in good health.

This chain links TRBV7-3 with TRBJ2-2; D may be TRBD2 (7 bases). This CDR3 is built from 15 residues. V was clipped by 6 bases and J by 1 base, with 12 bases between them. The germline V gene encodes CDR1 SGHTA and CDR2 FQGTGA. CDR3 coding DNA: TGTGCCAGCAGACCGGGGGGCGGGAACACCGGGGAGCTGTTTTTT. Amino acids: CASRPGGGNTGELFF.

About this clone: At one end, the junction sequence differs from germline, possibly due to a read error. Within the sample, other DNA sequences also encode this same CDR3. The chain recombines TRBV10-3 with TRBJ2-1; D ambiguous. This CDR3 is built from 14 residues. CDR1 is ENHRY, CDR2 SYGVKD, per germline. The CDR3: CAISMTPSYNEQFF. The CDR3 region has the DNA TGTGCCATCAGTATGACACCATCCTATAATGAGCAGTTCTTC.

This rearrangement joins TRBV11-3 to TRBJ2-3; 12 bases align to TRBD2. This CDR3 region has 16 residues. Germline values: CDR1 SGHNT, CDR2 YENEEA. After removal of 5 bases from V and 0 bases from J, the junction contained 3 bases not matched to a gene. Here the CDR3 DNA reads TGTGCCAGCAGCCCAGGGACTAGCGGGAGCACAGATACGCAGTATTTT. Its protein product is CASSPGTSGSTDTQYF.